Listed below are T cell receptor beta chains from one sample, sequenced in a study of blood T cells in healthy people across ages. TCRdb re-called the 5' RACE reads with MiXCR, one entry per CDR3 protein. The sample records some 900,000 distinct CDR3 sequences, 48% being singletons. The sequenced sample consisted of blood. The receptors were gathered from a man under 40 in good health. CDR3s include the opening cysteine and the closing phenylalanine or tryptophan. Fields, in order: D gene, V gene, CDR3 length, clone size, J gene, CDR3 protein, CDR3 DNA. D genes are given only for firm matches. A row's size may be missing; if present it is once, few, many or a size class.

D: NA; V: TRBV25-1; length: 13; size: NA; J: TRBJ2-1; CDR3: CASSTPNTNEQFF; DNA: TGTGCCAGCAGTACACCCAACACCAATGAGCAGTTCTTC
D: NA; V: TRBV5-1; length: 15; size: few; J: TRBJ2-3; CDR3: CASSLGSGITDTQYF; DNA: TGCGCCAGCAGCTTGGGTAGCGGCATCACAGATACGCAGTATTTT
D: NA; V: TRBV5-4; length: 13; size: NA; J: TRBJ2-7; CDR3: CATLDLTTYEQYF; DNA: TGTGCCACCTTGGACCTCACAACTTACGAGCAGTACTTC
D: TRBD1; V: TRBV12-3/TRBV12-4; length: 14; size: few; J: TRBJ2-1; CDR3: CASSRQGGSNEQFF; DNA: TGTGCCAGCAGTCGACAGGGGGGGAGCAATGAGCAGTTCTTC
D: TRBD2; V: TRBV4-1; length: 18; size: few; J: TRBJ2-1; CDR3: CASSQGLAGGPFHNEQFF; DNA: TGCGCCAGCAGCCAAGGCCTAGCGGGGGGGCCTTTCCACAATGAGCAGTTCTTC
D: TRBD1; V: TRBV2; length: 14; size: NA; J: TRBJ1-2; CDR3: CASGGQGIVYGYTF; DNA: TGTGCCAGCGGAGGACAGGGGATTGTCTATGGCTACACCTTC
D: TRBD1; V: TRBV4-1; length: 19; size: NA; J: TRBJ1-5; CDR3: CASSQDSGTEYYSNQPQHF; DNA: TGCGCCAGCAGCCAAGATTCCGGGACAGAGTACTATAGCAATCAGCCCCAGCATTTT
D: TRBD2; V: TRBV6-2/TRBV6-3; length: 14; size: NA; J: TRBJ2-3; CDR3: CASSYGDSGGPWYF; DNA: TGTGCCAGCAGTTACGGGGATAGCGGGGGGCCCTGGTATTTT
D: NA; V: TRBV21-1; length: 14; size: few; J: TRBJ1-1; CDR3: CASSKVKGPTEAFF; DNA: TGTGCCAGCAGCAAAGTGAAGGGGCCTACTGAAGCTTTCTTT
D: NA; V: TRBV4-1; length: 15; size: few; J: TRBJ2-5; CDR3: CASSPEGRGQETQYF; DNA: TGCGCCAGCAGCCCTGAGGGACGGGGACAAGAGACCCAGTACTTC
D: NA; V: TRBV12-3/TRBV12-4; length: 12; size: NA; J: TRBJ2-1; CDR3: CASSFTGYEQFF; DNA: TGTGCCAGCAGTTTTACAGGGTACGAGCAGTTCTTC
D: TRBD2; V: TRBV7-7; length: 15; size: many; J: TRBJ2-3; CDR3: CASSPGGGSTDTQYF; DNA: TGTGCTAGCAGTCCTGGGGGGGGTAGCACAGATACGCAGTATTTT
D: NA; V: TRBV7-9; length: 15; size: NA; J: TRBJ2-3; CDR3: CASSLRQDGTDTQYF; DNA: TGTGCCAGCAGCTTACGCCAGGACGGCACAGATACGCAGTATTTT
D: NA; V: TRBV27; length: 15; size: few; J: TRBJ2-3; CDR3: CASSLSWGGRDTQYF; DNA: TGTGCCAGCAGTTTATCCTGGGGGGGGCGAGATACGCAGTATTTT
D: TRBD2; V: TRBV5-1; length: 19; size: NA; J: TRBJ2-3; CDR3: CASSNGLAGVRASTDTQYF; DNA: TGCGCCAGCAGCAACGGACTAGCGGGGGTTCGGGCTAGCACAGATACGCAGTATTTT
D: NA; V: TRBV3-1; length: 16; size: NA; J: TRBJ2-7; CDR3: CASSQVDRGGSYEQYF; DNA: TGTGCCAGCAGCCAAGTTGATAGAGGGGGGTCCTACGAGCAGTACTTC
D: TRBD2; V: TRBV7-2; length: 16; size: NA; J: TRBJ2-1; CDR3: CASSLKRGVAYNEQFF; DNA: TGTGCCAGCAGCTTAAAGCGGGGGGTAGCCTACAATGAGCAGTTCTTC
D: NA; V: TRBV10-3; length: 15; size: NA; J: TRBJ2-5; CDR3: CAIKRDGAGGETQYF; DNA: TGTGCCATCAAAAGGGACGGCGCAGGAGGCGAGACCCAGTACTTC
D: NA; V: TRBV3-1; length: 16; size: few; J: TRBJ2-1; CDR3: CASSQYETGPYNEQFF; DNA: TGTGCCAGCAGCCAATATGAAACGGGGCCATACAATGAGCAGTTCTTC
D: TRBD2; V: TRBV5-1; length: 16; size: few; J: TRBJ2-1; CDR3: CASSLFLAGGSNEQFF; DNA: TGCGCCAGCAGCCTGTTCCTAGCGGGAGGGAGTAATGAGCAGTTCTTC
D: TRBD1; V: TRBV5-1; length: 14; size: few; J: TRBJ2-5; CDR3: CASSWGQGYETQYF; DNA: TGCGCCAGCAGCTGGGGACAGGGTTACGAGACCCAGTACTTC
D: NA; V: TRBV12-3/TRBV12-4; length: 15; size: NA; J: TRBJ2-7; CDR3: CASSLGALALCPQYF; DNA: TGTGCCAGCAGTTTAGGTGCCCTAGCCCTCTGCCCCCAGTACTTC
D: TRBD1; V: TRBV7-6; length: 15; size: NA; J: TRBJ1-1; CDR3: CASSLEGQADTEAFF; DNA: TGTGCCAGCAGCTTAGAGGGACAGGCTGACACTGAAGCTTTCTTT
D: NA; V: TRBV9; length: 13; size: few; J: TRBJ2-5; CDR3: CASSVGRRGTQYF; DNA: TGTGCCAGCAGCGTTGGTAGAAGAGGGACCCAGTACTTC
D: NA; V: TRBV30; length: 14; size: NA; J: TRBJ2-6; CDR3: CAWSVKRQANVLTF; DNA: TGTGCCTGGAGTGTCAAACGCCAGGCCAACGTCCTGACTTTC
D: NA; V: TRBV4-1; length: 15; size: NA; J: TRBJ2-5; CDR3: CASSQEGYRDNEQYF; DNA: TGCGCCAGCAGCCAGGAGGGGTACAGGGACAATGAGCAGTACTTC
D: NA; V: TRBV20-1; length: 13; size: NA; J: TRBJ2-7; CDR3: CSARVRGSYEQYF; DNA: TGCAGTGCTAGGGTTCGAGGGTCCTACGAGCAGTACTTC
D: NA; V: TRBV5-1; length: 14; size: NA; J: TRBJ1-5; CDR3: CASSLDSTSGPQHF; DNA: TGCGCCAGCAGCTTGGACAGCACCTCTGGGCCCCAGCATTTT
D: TRBD1; V: TRBV9; length: 15; size: NA; J: TRBJ2-1; CDR3: CASSGRDGGQDEQFF; DNA: TGTGCCAGCAGCGGACGGGACGGAGGACAGGATGAGCAGTTCTTC